Included here is one TCR beta chain sequence, with context. Antigen specificity is unknown. TCR alpha and TCR beta cDNA libraries with sample barcodes and UMIs came from 5'RACE using constant-segment primers. TCRdb fed the 5' RACE reads into MiXCR, producing one record per CDR3 protein. This table has 450,000 to 650,000 distinct CDR3 sequences, roughly 21% appearing once. These data originate in a study of T-cell memory formation after mild COVID-19. Study outcomes and limitations: Whether day 37 second-wave clones are SARS-CoV-2-specific was not confirmed.

The clonotype comes from an adult woman who had mild COVID-19 (a few samples of this study predate the infection). Cell type and time point are not known. Sequenced sample: PBMCs or a T cell subset sorted from them (not recorded which).

The CDR3 loop is CASSPWAVTRSTEAFF. In DNA form, the CDR3 reads TGTGCCAGCAGCCCCTGGGCAGTCACACGATCGACTGAAGCTTTCTTT. The genes are TRBV6-2 or TRBV6-3 and TRBJ1-1; the D is unclear. Germline V CDR1 and CDR2: MNHEY, SVGEGT. Between the trimmed V and J ends, which lost 6 bases and 5 bases, there was a span of 22 bases. This CDR3 has 16 residues.